These T cell receptor beta chains were read from a single sample in a study of T-cell memory formation after mild COVID-19. TCRdb reanalysed the 5' RACE reads using MiXCR and keeps one entry per CDR3 protein. The data contain hundreds of thousands of distinct CDR3 sequences, approximately 24% of them singletons. The source material was PBMCs or a T cell subset sorted from them (not recorded which). These receptors all stem from an adult woman who had mild COVID-19 (a few samples of this study predate the infection). Cell type and time point are not known. Both conserved end residues are part of each CDR3. A D gene is named only where the DNA matches it firmly. Not all rows give a size; the values are once, few, many and, for expanded clones, a class.

>.|TRBJ1-4|few|TRBV5-1
TGCGCCAGCAGCGAGGCGCCGAGTGAAAAACTGTTTTTT
CASSEAPSEKLFF
>.|TRBJ2-1|.|TRBV6-5
TGTGCCAGCAGTTACTCGACATGGCCTCCAAAGAATGAGCAGTTCTTC
CASSYSTWPPKNEQFF
>.|TRBJ2-3|few|TRBV4-1
TGCGCCAGCAGCCGATGGGGGGACCGGGGTACGGGAGATACGCAGTATTTT
CASSRWGDRGTGDTQYF
>.|TRBJ2-5|.|TRBV24-1
TGTGCCACCAGTGATTCTCGGGAGACCCAGTACTTC
CATSDSRETQYF
>TRBD2|TRBJ2-7|many|TRBV7-2
TGTGCCAGCCAAGGGGCTAGCGGGAGGGCCTCGGAGCAGTACTTC
CASQGASGRASEQYF
>.|TRBJ2-5|few|TRBV7-6
TGTGCCAGCAGCGTCCCCGGGACCCGGTGGCAGTACTTC
CASSVPGTRWQYF
>.|TRBJ2-2|few|TRBV20-1
TGCAGTGCTAGAGTGGCGGGAACGGACACCGGGGAGCTGTTTTTT
CSARVAGTDTGELFF
>.|TRBJ2-7|.|TRBV21-1
TGTGCCAGCAGCAAAGAAGGAGGACGAAGGACTAGCGGATCCTACGAGCAGTACTTC
CASSKEGGRRTSGSYEQYF
>TRBD1|TRBJ1-2|.|TRBV5-1
TGCGCCAGCAGCCCCGGACAGGGGGCGGATGACTATGGCTACACCTTC
CASSPGQGADDYGYTF
>TRBD2|TRBJ2-5|once|TRBV20-1
TGCAGTGCTAGACCCCTCGGACTAGCGGAGGGGGAGACCCAGTACTTC
CSARPLGLAEGETQYF
>TRBD1|TRBJ2-7|once|TRBV5-1
TGCGCCAGCAGCTTATTGCTTTCGGGACAGGGGGCCAACGAGCAGTACTTC
CASSLLLSGQGANEQYF
>.|TRBJ2-1|.|TRBV5-1
TGCGCCAGCAGCTTCGGAGACTACAACAATGAGCAGTTCTTC
CASSFGDYNNEQFF
>.|TRBJ1-2|.|TRBV5-6
TGTGCCAGCAGCTTGGTCGGCAGAAGTGTGAAAGGCTACACCTTC
CASSLVGRSVKGYTF
>.|TRBJ2-7|.|TRBV21-1
TGTGCCAGCAGCAAAGCACCCGTAGACAACCCCGGGGAGCAGTACTTC
CASSKAPVDNPGEQYF
>.|TRBJ2-2|.|TRBV5-1
TGCGCCAGCAGCTTGGAACCAATGGGAACCGGGGAGCTGTTTTTT
CASSLEPMGTGELFF
>TRBD1|TRBJ2-6|few|TRBV7-3
TGTGCCAGCAGCTTACGTCCCGGGACAGGGGTCGGGGCCAACGTCCTGACTTTC
CASSLRPGTGVGANVLTF
>.|TRBJ1-6|few|TRBV12-3/TRBV12-4
TGTGCCAGCAGTACGGGCCAAGTTAATTCACCCCTCCACTTT
CASSTGQVNSPLHF